This T cell receptor (beta chain) was sequenced for a study of CD8+ T cells in alopecia areata. Study-level information: Tofacitinib administration to treated patients was oral, at 5 to 10 mg twice daily. Affected scalp percentage determined the severity score of treated patients. Overall study findings and caveats: Having just one nonresponder leaves the connection between baseline CD8+ expansion and response unresolved. Scalp clonality and expanded CD8+ clones among the top 100 were significantly decreased by tofacitinib.

Regarding treatment: oral pan-JAK inhibitor, 5-10 mg twice daily. J lost 6 bases, V lost 0 bases, and 6 bases had no gene match. This CDR3 is built from 15 residues. The germline CDR1 and CDR2 sequences are LNHNV and YYDKDF (reference sequence). RNA extraction and reverse transcription yielded cDNA as sequencing template. Data came from immunoSEQ multiplex PCR; TCRdb stores just in-frame clones and leaves some out. Seen here are some 170,000 clones, roughly 63% observed once, and the top ten hold 15% to 20%. With respect to this clone: Its specificity is unknown.

The sample consisted of CD4+ T cells sorted from blood, taken at approximately week 56, from a patient treated with tofacitinib. The V and J genes are TRBV15 and TRBJ2-7, with 9 bases identical to TRBD1. The receptor was isolated from a human donor with alopecia areata. The CDR3 DNA reads TGTGCCACCAGCAGAGATCAGGGGACAGGGTTCGAGCAGTACTTC. This sequence encodes CATSRDQGTGFEQYF.